This T cell receptor beta chain was recorded in a study of blood T cell repertoires in COVID-19 (dated by TCRdb to the early 2020s). At the level of the whole study: Collaborator samples came from the United States, Italy and Spain and covered acute and convalescent phases of COVID-19. Nearly every sample came with metadata listing a de-identified subject ID, COVID-19 status, age in years and sex. The repertoires were released in a freely available public database intended as a resource for research on the immune response to SARS-CoV-2. The material from the prospective study consisted of cDNA or gDNA derived from T cells, B-cell-depleted T cells, or PBMCs. The samples were drawn from the first 160 participants of the ongoing ImmuneRACE study and from 1,254 subjects provided by 6 global collaborators. The dataset comprised deeply sampled blood TCRbeta repertoires from subjects exposed to, actively infected with, or recovered from COVID-19. Where HLA class I and class II types were available, the types were taken from metadata supplied by the sample provider, not from assay-based typing.

Points on this clone: The antigen it binds to is not known. Base quality data are lacking; no much larger clone is found one base away.

What the study reported, not specific to this receptor: The quantity of clinical and demographic metadata differed by source and by participant and was supplied without curation.

TCRbeta CDR3 regions were amplified from genomic DNA by means of the immunoSEQ Assay, a bias-controlled multiplex PCR. Concerning the study's data processing: Nucleated cell counts per sample were estimated from amplification of reference gene primers within the assay. To quantify the absolute abundance of each unique TCRbeta CDR3 rearrangement, sequence reads were collapsed and filtered. Productive Simpson clonality was computed per sample as the square root of Simpson's diversity index over productive rearrangements. Held by TCRdb, this immuneACCESS table contains in-frame sequences only and omits some clones. Under half of the omission traces to an unresolved V gene where checked; the cause of the rest is unknown. V, J and clone size are taken as reported in that table, and D and trimming were inferred from the DNA itself. The sample has around 330,000 clones on record, approximately 88% of them singletons. In total, the top ten clones hold roughly 5% of the sample.

In the prospective study, participants were 18 to 89 years old, resided in about two dozen geographic areas of the United States, and were enrolled through a virtual design. To assign participants to cohorts, the prospective study relied on clinical history that participants themselves reported in a screening survey and a study questionnaire. For ImmuneRACE Cohort 3, a participant was defined as recovered based on two consecutive negative NP/OP PCR tests, clearance by a healthcare professional, or resolution of symptoms. In the prospective study, whole blood, serum and a nasopharyngeal or oropharyngeal swab were collected from each participant by mobile phlebotomists. Prospective study participants could optionally give additional blood draws and questionnaires over a roughly 2-month period. Blood samples from the prospective study were shipped frozen or at room temperature prior to DNA extraction.

The sequence derives from a man aged 55 to 70 who had recovered from COVID-19. The specimen was PBMCs or T cells enriched from blood (not recorded which).

The DNA sequence is given as TGTGCCAGCAGCTTAGCCGGAGATATAGGTCCCTACGAGCAGTACTTC. This codes for CASSLAGDIGPYEQYF. The chain is encoded by TRBV7-6 joined to TRBJ2-7; the D gene cannot be resolved reliably. Relative to germline, V is 0 bases shorter and J is 2 bases shorter, with 14 bases between their ends. Sequences SGHVS (CDR1) and FNYEAQ (CDR2) are obtained from the germline V gene. Spanning cysteine to phenylalanine, the CDR3 consists of 16 amino acids. The only DNA kept is the CDR3, 48 bases in frame from the first base. Reference TRBV7-6 and TRBJ2-7 genes cover what lies past the CDR3, so the full variable domain is GAGVSQSPRYKVTKRGQDVALRCDPISGHVSLYWYRQALGQGPEFLTYFNYEAQQDKSGLPNDRFSAERPEGSISTLTIQRTEQRDSAMYRCASSLAGDIGPYEQYFGPGTRLTVT.